Following are 13 T cell receptor beta chains from one sample sequenced in a study of cytomegalovirus exposure and HLA in healthy donors. Measured with immunoSEQ multiplex PCR; TCRdb has only the in-frame clones, and not every one. The repertoire holds 120,000 or so clones, with about 85% as singletons. The sample taken for sequencing was PBMCs. The receptors shown here come from a woman aged 25 to 45 in good health and CMV-seronegative.

This chain connects TRBV5-5 to TRBJ2-7, with D possibly being TRBD2 (6 bases). The germline V gene has CDR1 SGHKS and CDR2 YYEKEE (reference sequence). Trimming cost V 0 bases and J 2 bases, with 12 bases left between them. The CDR3 loop spans 15 amino acids. In nucleotides, the CDR3 is TGTGCCAGCAGCTTGGACGGGGGTACGGCCTACGAGCAGTACTTC. Translating gives CASSLDGGTAYEQYF.

CDR3 bases: TGCGCCAGCAGCCCCAGACTAGCGGGGGTGTTCACAGATACGCAGTATTTT. It translates to CASSPRLAGVFTDTQYF. The genes are TRBV5-1 and TRBJ2-3; 12 bases are a match to TRBD2. J was trimmed by 2 bases and V by 4 bases; bases with no gene match: 8. The CDR3 runs to 17 residues. CDR1 SGHRS and CDR2 YFSETQ come from the germline V gene.

The genes are TRBV7-8 and TRBJ1-4; 10 bases are shared with TRBD1. The germline CDR1 and CDR2 sequences are SGHVS and FQNEAQ. The V gene end was trimmed by 5 bases and the J gene end by 4 bases; junction bases not matched to a gene: 4. The CDR3 consists of 15 residues. This CDR3 is CASSRGQGDNEKLFF. CDR3 in DNA: TGTGCCAGCAGCAGAGGACAGGGGGATAATGAAAAACTGTTTTTT.

The chain is built from TRBV19 and TRBJ2-7, with D possibly matching TRBD1 (6 bases). The germline V and J ends were trimmed by 2 bases and 2 bases, with 10 bases remaining between them. This CDR3 has 14 residues. CDR1 LNHDA and CDR2 SQIVND come from the germline V gene (reference sequence). The chain's CDR3 is CASSIRQETYEQYF. CDR3 sequence (DNA): TGTGCCAGTAGTATAAGACAGGAGACCTACGAGCAGTACTTC.

This clone was recorded a few times. V usage is TRBV7-9 and J usage is TRBJ1-1; D is ambiguous. Germline V gene sequence: CDR1 SEHNR, CDR2 FQNEAQ (reference sequence). Trimming stripped 1 base from V and 8 bases from J, with 8 bases between. The CDR3 has 12 residues. CDR3 amino acids: CASSLDTFEAFF. The DNA for the CDR3 is TGTGCCAGCAGCTTAGACACATTCGAAGCTTTCTTT.

V usage is TRBV5-1 and J usage is TRBJ1-4; 11 bases align to TRBD1. The CDR3 has 16 amino acids. Germline V gene data show CDR1 as SGHRS and CDR2 as YFSETQ. Trimming removed 4 bases from V and 2 bases from J; junction bases left unmatched: 4. The CDR3 is CASSPGQGVTNEKLFF. Here the CDR3 DNA reads TGCGCCAGCAGCCCGGGACAGGGGGTTACTAATGAAAAACTGTTTTTT. The full variable domain, with the rest looked up from reference TRBV5-1 and TRBJ1-4, is KAGVTQTPRYLIKTRGQQVTLSCSPISGHRSVSWYQQTPGQGLQFLFEYFSETQRNKGNFPGRFSGRQFSNSRSEMNVSTLELGDSALYLCASSPGQGVTNEKLFFGSGTQLSVL.

This clone was counted between two and nine times. The chain employs TRBV9 and TRBJ2-3; D might be TRBD2 (5 bases). This CDR3 spans 15 amino acids. CDR1 SGDLS and CDR2 YYNGEE come from the germline V gene. V shed 2 bases and J shed 0 bases, with 10 bases lying between them. DNA of the CDR3: TGTGCCAGCAGCGTGTGGTCGGGGAGCACAGATACGCAGTATTTT. Protein: CASSVWSGSTDTQYF.

Concerning this clone: One end of the junction fails to match germline, which may point to a read error. The rearrangement uses TRBV9 and TRBJ2-1; the match to TRBD2 covers 11 bases. The CDR3 is 15 residues long. The germline V gene encodes CDR1 SGDLS and CDR2 YYNGEE. The CDR3 sequence is CASSVGTSGYNEQFF. The CDR3 region has the DNA TGTGCCAGCAGTGTAGGGACTAGCGGTTACAATGAGCAGTTCTTC. Combining the CDR3 with reference TRBV9 and TRBJ2-1 gives the whole variable domain DSGVTQTPKHLITATGQRVTLRCSPRSGDLSVYWYQQSLDQGLQFLIQYYNGEERAKGNILERFSAQQFPDLHSELNLSSLELGDSALYFCASSVGTSGYNEQFFGPGTRLTVL.

This sequence joins TRBV7-9 and TRBJ1-2, with unresolved D. Germline V gives CDR1 SEHNR, CDR2 FQNEAQ (reference sequence). V was trimmed by 7 bases and J by 6 bases, leaving 18 bases between them. The CDR3 has 14 residues. This chain's CDR3 is CASTTTRPIDGYTF. In DNA, the CDR3 is TGTGCCAGCACAACGACACGCCCCATCGATGGCTACACCTTC.

CDR3 region: CASSPGGARTEAFF. CDR3 bases: TGTGCCAGCTCACCAGGGGGCGCGAGGACTGAAGCTTTCTTT. V is TRBV18 and J is TRBJ1-1, with D perhaps TRBD1 (6 bases). Germline values: CDR1 KGHSH, CDR2 LQKENI. V lost 2 bases to trimming and J lost 5 bases, with 12 bases between them. CDR3 length: 14 amino acids. The whole variable domain, remainder taken from reference TRBV18 and TRBJ1-1, is NAGVMQNPRHLVRRRGQEARLRCSPMKGHSHVYWYRQLPEEGLKFMVYLQKENIIDESGMPKERFSAEFPKEGPSILRIQQVVRGDSAAYFCASSPGGARTEAFFGQGTRLTVV.

J is TRBJ1-4 and V is TRBV18; possible D gene TRBD1, 5 bases. The germline CDR1 and CDR2 sequences are KGHSH and LQKENI. The CDR3 spans 14 residues. V dropped 2 bases and J dropped 2 bases, with 6 bases sitting between them. CDR3 protein: CASSPGGTNEKLFF. For the CDR3, the DNA is TGTGCCAGCTCACCAGGGGGGACTAATGAAAAACTGTTTTTT.

The chain couples TRBV5-6 to TRBJ1-2; D uncertain. The CDR3 sequence is 13 residues long. The germline V gene has CDR1 SGHDT and CDR2 YYEEEE. Trimming took 1 base from V and 4 from J, leaving 8 bases between them. CDR3 in DNA: TGTGCCAGCAGCTTGACAGAAGGCTATGGCTACACCTTC. Translating gives CASSLTEGYGYTF.

This clone came up once. The chain uses TRBV6-6 and TRBJ2-7; no clear D. This CDR3 region has 16 residues. Germline V CDR1 and CDR2: MNHNY, SVGAGI (reference sequence). The V end lost 4 bases, the J end lost 0 bases, and 16 bases lay between the germline ends. The CDR3 spells CASSSPDGKSSYEQYF. The CDR3 nucleotides are TGTGCCAGCAGTTCCCCCGATGGTAAGAGCTCCTACGAGCAGTACTTC.